The 16 T cell receptor beta chains presented below share a single source sample, sequenced in a study of cytomegalovirus exposure and HLA in healthy donors (dated by TCRdb to 2016 to 2017). Libraries were prepared through the immunoSEQ multiplex PCR assay. The multiplex PCR relied on a mix of 60 forward primers for TCR Vbeta segments and 13 reverse primers for TCR Jbeta segments. TCRdb re-hosts the immuneACCESS table, in-frame sequences only. Its copies lack some clones; in the studies checked, an unresolved V gene accounts for under half of them, and the cause for the rest is not known. This sample gives 150,000 or so clones in total; 60% to 85% of them show up just once. Together, the top ten hold less than 8% of the sample. Source material: PBMCs. The receptors shown here come from a woman aged 40 to 55 in good health and CMV-seropositive.

The chain uses TRBV9 and TRBJ1-4; D may be TRBD1 (6 bases). With 0 bases removed from V and 5 bases from J, the gap between germline ends came to 14 bases. Germline values: CDR1 SGDLS, CDR2 YYNGEE. The CDR3 extends over 16 amino acids. CDR3 in amino acids: CASSVATGHKNEKLFF. For the CDR3, the DNA is TGTGCCAGCAGCGTAGCTACAGGGCACAAGAATGAAAAACTGTTTTTT.

This chain joins TRBV28 and TRBJ1-5; D gene uncertain. Trimming stripped 5 bases from V and 0 bases from J, with 5 bases between. The CDR3 consists of 13 residues. Germline CDR1 MDHEN, CDR2 SYDVKM. CDR3 in DNA: TGTGCCAGCAGTCACTATAGCAATCAGCCCCAGCATTTT. This codes for CASSHYSNQPQHF.

The chain couples TRBV6-1 to TRBJ1-2; D is uncertain. Per the germline V gene, CDR1 is MNHNS and CDR2 is SASEGT. V was shortened by 3 bases and J by 8 bases, with 16 bases between the two germline ends. CDR3 size: 14 residues. The CDR3 coding sequence is TGTGCCAGCAGTGACCTGGACCCCCCGGGGGGCTACACCTTC. It encodes CASSDLDPPGGYTF.

The V call is TRBV6-1, the J call TRBJ2-5, with TRBD2 as a possible D gene (6 bases). The germline gives CDR1 MNHNS, CDR2 SASEGT. The CDR3 sequence is 13 residues long. Trimming removed 7 bases from V and 5 bases from J, with 14 bases in between. The CDR3 bases are TGTGCCAGCATCTGGGGGGAGGCGGAGACCCAGTACTTC. Translation gives CASIWGEAETQYF.

The V gene is TRBV7-2, the J gene TRBJ2-1; maybe TRBD2 (6 bases). The germline CDR1 and CDR2 sequences are SGHTA and FQGNSA. V lost 5 bases and J 8 bases, leaving 22 bases between the germline ends. This CDR3 spans 16 amino acids. CDR3 in amino acids: CASSMATSRGLYEQFF. DNA of the CDR3: TGTGCCAGCAGCATGGCCACTAGCCGTGGTCTATATGAGCAGTTCTTC.

In its sample, this clone was seen once. This chain uses TRBV28 with TRBJ2-2, with 8 bases matching TRBD2. The germline V gene has CDR1 MDHEN and CDR2 SYDVKM. The CDR3 is 19 residues long. Unmatched junction bases numbered 20, after V lost 6 bases and J lost 5 bases. The DNA for the CDR3 is TGTGCCAGCAGCCCACCCCTTCCAGACGCGGGGGGAAGTACCGGGGAGCTGTTTTTT. Protein: CASSPPLPDAGGSTGELFF.

Worth noting for this clone: One end of the junction varies from germline; a read error may be responsible. The chain is built from TRBV10-2 and TRBJ2-7; 10 nucleotides align to TRBD2. From germline, CDR1 is WSHSY and CDR2 SAAADI. The CDR3 covers 14 residues. The CDR3 sequence: CASSVSTSGYEQHF. In DNA form, the CDR3 reads TGCGCCAGCAGTGTCTCGACTAGCGGGTACGAGCAGCACTTC.

This chain joins TRBV6-6 and TRBJ2-7; D perhaps matches TRBD1 (7 bases). Trimming left V 2 bases short and J 4 bases short, with 9 bases between. Germline CDR1 is MNHNY and CDR2 is SVGAGI (reference sequence). This CDR3 has 13 residues. The CDR3 DNA reads TGTGCCAGCAGTTACCCAGGGGGGTACGAGCAGTACTTC. Its translation is CASSYPGGYEQYF.

The chain combines TRBV6-6 with TRBJ2-1; D gene uncertain. The CDR3 consists of 12 residues. The V and J ends lost 2 bases and 8 bases respectively, with 7 bases between them. CDR1 is MNHNY, CDR2 SVGAGI, per germline (reference sequence). CDR3 sequence (DNA): TGTGCCAGCAGTTACGTCGCGGATGAGCAGTTCTTC. Translating gives CASSYVADEQFF.

Turning to this clone: No conserved phenylalanine or tryptophan ends this CDR3, so it is likely a read error. This chain joins TRBV4-1 and TRBJ1-1, with D possibly matching TRBD1 (6 bases). V lost 2 bases, J lost 4 bases, and 14 bases lay in between. Looked up from germline, CDR1 is MGHRA and CDR2 is YSYEKL. CDR3 size: 15 residues. The CDR3 coding sequence is TGCGCCAGCAGCCAAAACAGGGAAGGGGGCACTGAAGCTTTCCTT. It translates to CASSQNREGGTEAFL.

The chain employs TRBV7-9 and TRBJ2-5; 7 bases align to TRBD1. Germline V lookup: CDR1 SEHNR, CDR2 FQNEAQ (reference sequence). The CDR3 length is 16 residues. V dropped 5 bases and J dropped 5; count of bases not matched to a gene: 14. This CDR3 reads CASSRSGTVGRETQYF. CDR3 DNA sequence: TGTGCCAGCAGCCGGTCCGGGACAGTGGGCAGGGAGACCCAGTACTTC.

The V gene is TRBV11-2, the J gene TRBJ2-7; TRBD1 aligns across 9 bases. V shed 5 bases and J 2 bases; nucleotides not matched to a gene: 7. The CDR3 is made up of 15 amino acids. CDR1 is SGHAT, CDR2 FQNNGV, per germline. The CDR3 is CASSRTGANPYEQYF. CDR3 in DNA: TGTGCCAGCAGCCGGACAGGGGCTAACCCCTACGAGCAGTACTTC.

The V call is TRBV7-3, the J call TRBJ2-7; the D is unclear. The CDR3 is made up of 14 amino acids. Germline CDR1 SGHTA, CDR2 FQGTGA. V lost 0 bases and J 0 bases, leaving 6 bases between the germline ends. CDR3 in DNA: TGTGCCAGCAGCTTAACCGGGTCCTCCTACGAGCAGTACTTC. Translation: CASSLTGSSYEQYF.

The rearrangement joins TRBV9 to TRBJ2-7; 12 positions match TRBD1. The junction had 7 bases not matched to a gene; V was cut back by 3 bases and J by 6 bases. The CDR3 covers 15 residues. Germline V gives CDR1 SGDLS, CDR2 YYNGEE. The CDR3 reads CASSEWDRGLSEQYF. CDR3 bases: TGTGCCAGCAGCGAGTGGGACAGGGGGCTTAGCGAGCAGTACTTC. The variable domain in full, completed from reference TRBV9 and TRBJ2-7, reads DSGVTQTPKHLITATGQRVTLRCSPRSGDLSVYWYQQSLDQGLQFLIQYYNGEERAKGNILERFSAQQFPDLHSELNLSSLELGDSALYFCASSEWDRGLSEQYFGPGTRLTVT.

The V gene is TRBV2, the J gene TRBJ2-1, with 9 bases identical to TRBD2. The germline V gene encodes CDR1 SNHLY and CDR2 FYNNEI. V trimming: 4 bases; J trimming: 4 bases; junction bases outside the gene matches: 8. The CDR3 consists of 16 residues. CDR3 loop: CASSAGSGGFYNEQFF. The DNA for the CDR3 is TGTGCCAGCAGTGCGGGAAGCGGGGGGTTTTACAATGAGCAGTTCTTC.

V is TRBV7-9 and J is TRBJ1-4, with D uncertain. CDR3 length: 15 amino acids. Germline loops: CDR1 SEHNR, CDR2 FQNEAQ (reference sequence). V was trimmed by 1 base and J by 11 bases, leaving 17 bases between them. DNA for the CDR3: TGTGCCAGCAGCTTAGGCCCCGGCGGGATGCAGAAACTGTTTTTT. Translating it yields CASSLGPGGMQKLFF.